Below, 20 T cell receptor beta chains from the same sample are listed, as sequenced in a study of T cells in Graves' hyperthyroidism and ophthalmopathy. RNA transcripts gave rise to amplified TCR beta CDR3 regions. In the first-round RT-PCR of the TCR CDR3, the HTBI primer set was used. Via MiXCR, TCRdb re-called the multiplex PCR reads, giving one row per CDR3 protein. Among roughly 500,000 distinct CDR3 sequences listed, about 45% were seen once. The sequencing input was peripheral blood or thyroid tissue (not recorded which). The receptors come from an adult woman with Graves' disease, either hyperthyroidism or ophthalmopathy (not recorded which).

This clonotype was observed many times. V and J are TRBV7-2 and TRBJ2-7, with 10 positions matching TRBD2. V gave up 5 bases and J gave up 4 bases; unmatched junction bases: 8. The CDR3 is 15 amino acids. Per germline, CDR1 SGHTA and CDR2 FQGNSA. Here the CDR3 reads CASSATLAGMYEQYF. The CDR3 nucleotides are TGTGCCAGCAGCGCCACACTAGCGGGGATGTACGAGCAGTACTTC.

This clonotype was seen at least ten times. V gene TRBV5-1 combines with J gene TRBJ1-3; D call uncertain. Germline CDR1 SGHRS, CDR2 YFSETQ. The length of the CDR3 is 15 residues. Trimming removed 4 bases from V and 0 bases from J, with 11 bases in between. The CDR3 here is CASSPYYSSGNTIYF. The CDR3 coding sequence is TGCGCCAGCAGCCCCTACTATTCCTCTGGAAACACCATATATTTT.

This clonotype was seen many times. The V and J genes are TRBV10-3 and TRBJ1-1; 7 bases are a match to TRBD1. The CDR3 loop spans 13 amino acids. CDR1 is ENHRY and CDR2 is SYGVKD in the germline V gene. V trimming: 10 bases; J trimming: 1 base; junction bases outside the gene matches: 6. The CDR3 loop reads CATRQGGNTEAFF. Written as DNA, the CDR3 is TGTGCCACCCGACAGGGAGGGAACACTGAAGCTTTCTTT.

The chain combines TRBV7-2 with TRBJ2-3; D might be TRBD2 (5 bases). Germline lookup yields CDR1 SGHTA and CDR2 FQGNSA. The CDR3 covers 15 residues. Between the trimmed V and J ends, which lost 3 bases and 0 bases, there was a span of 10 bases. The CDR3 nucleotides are TGTGCCAGCAGCTTCGGGGATTCTAGCACAGATACGCAGTATTTT. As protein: CASSFGDSSTDTQYF.

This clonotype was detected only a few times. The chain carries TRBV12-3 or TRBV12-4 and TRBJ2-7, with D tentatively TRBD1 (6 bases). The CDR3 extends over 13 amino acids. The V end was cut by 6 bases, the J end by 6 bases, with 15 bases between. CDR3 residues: CASREEFRGEQYF. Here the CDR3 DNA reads TGTGCCAGCAGGGAAGAGTTCAGGGGCGAGCAGTACTTC.

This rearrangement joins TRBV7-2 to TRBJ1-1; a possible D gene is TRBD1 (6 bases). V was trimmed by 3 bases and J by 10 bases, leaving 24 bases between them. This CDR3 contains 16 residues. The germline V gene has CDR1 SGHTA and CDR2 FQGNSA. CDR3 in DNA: TGTGCCAGCAGCTTTAACCTAGCGGGAGGGGTAGGGGGAGCTTTCTTT. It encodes CASSFNLAGGVGGAFF.

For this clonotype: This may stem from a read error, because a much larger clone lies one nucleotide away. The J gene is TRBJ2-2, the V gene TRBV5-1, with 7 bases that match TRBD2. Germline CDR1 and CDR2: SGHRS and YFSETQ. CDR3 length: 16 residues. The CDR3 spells CASSLGTSEFSGEPFF. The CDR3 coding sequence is TGCGCCAGCAGCTTGGGCACTAGCGAGTTTTCTGGGGAGCCGTTTTTT.

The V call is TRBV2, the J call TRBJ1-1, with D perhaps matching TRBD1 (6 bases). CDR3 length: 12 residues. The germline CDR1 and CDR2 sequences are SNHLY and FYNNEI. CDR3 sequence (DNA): TGTGCTAAGGGGGGTATTGACACTGAAGCTTTCTTT. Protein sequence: CAKGGIDTEAFF.

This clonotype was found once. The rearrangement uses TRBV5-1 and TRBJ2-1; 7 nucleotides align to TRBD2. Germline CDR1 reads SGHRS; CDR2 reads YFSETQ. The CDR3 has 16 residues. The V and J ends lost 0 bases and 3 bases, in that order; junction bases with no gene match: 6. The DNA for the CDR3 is TGCGCCAGCAGCTTGGTGGGAGGGAGGAACTACAATGAGCAGTTCTTC. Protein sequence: CASSLVGGRNYNEQFF.

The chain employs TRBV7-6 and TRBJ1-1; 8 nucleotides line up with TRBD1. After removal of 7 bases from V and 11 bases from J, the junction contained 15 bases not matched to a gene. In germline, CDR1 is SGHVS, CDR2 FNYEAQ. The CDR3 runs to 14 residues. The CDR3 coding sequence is TGTGCCAGCACCAGGACACGTCAGGGGGCTTTGGCTTTCTTT. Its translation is CASTRTRQGALAFF. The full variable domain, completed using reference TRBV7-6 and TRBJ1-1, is GAGVSQSPRYKVTKRGQDVALRCDPISGHVSLYWYRQALGQGPEFLTYFNYEAQQDKSGLPNDRFSAERPEGSISTLTIQRTEQRDSAMYRCASTRTRQGALAFFGQGTRLTVV.

CDR3 sequence: CASSVIQQGARGYGYTF. The CDR3 DNA reads TGTGCCAGCAGCGTAATTCAACAGGGGGCGAGAGGGTATGGCTACACCTTC. The chain is built from TRBV7-9 and TRBJ1-2; 9 bases match TRBD1. Unmatched junction bases numbered 15, after V lost 5 bases and J lost 5 bases. The CDR3 has 17 amino acids. In germline, CDR1 is SEHNR, CDR2 FQNEAQ (reference sequence).

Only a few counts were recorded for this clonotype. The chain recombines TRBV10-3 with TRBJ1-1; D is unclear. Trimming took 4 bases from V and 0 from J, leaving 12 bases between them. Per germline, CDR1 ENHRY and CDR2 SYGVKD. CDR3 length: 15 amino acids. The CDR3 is CAISASAVMNTEAFF. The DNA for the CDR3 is TGTGCCATCAGTGCCTCGGCTGTCATGAACACTGAAGCTTTCTTT.

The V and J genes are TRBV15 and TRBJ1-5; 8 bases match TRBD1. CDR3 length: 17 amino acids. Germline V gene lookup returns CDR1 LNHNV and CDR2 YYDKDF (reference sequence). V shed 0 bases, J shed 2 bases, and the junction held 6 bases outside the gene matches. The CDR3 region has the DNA TGTGCCACCAGCAGAGACGCAATGACAGGGGGCAATCAGCCCCAGCATTTT. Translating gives CATSRDAMTGGNQPQHF.

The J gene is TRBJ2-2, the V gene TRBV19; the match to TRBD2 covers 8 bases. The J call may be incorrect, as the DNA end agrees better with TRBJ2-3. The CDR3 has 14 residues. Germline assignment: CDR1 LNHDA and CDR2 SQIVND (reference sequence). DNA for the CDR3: TGTGCCAGTAGTGTAGCGGGACGCACAGATACGCAGTATTTT. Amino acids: CASSVAGRTDTQYF.

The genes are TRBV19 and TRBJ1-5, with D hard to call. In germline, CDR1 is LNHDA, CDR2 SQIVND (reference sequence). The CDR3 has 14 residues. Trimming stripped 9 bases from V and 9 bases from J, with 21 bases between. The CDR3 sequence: CASRPGSLIGPQHF. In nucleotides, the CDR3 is TGTGCCAGCAGGCCGGGATCCCTAATCGGGCCCCAGCATTTT.

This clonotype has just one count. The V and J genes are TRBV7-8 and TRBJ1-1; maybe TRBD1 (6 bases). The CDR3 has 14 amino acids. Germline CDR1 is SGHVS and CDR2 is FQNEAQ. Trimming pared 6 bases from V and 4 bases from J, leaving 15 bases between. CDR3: CASSSGAWGTEAFF. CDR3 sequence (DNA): TGTGCCAGCAGTTCGGGGGCTTGGGGCACTGAAGCTTTCTTT.

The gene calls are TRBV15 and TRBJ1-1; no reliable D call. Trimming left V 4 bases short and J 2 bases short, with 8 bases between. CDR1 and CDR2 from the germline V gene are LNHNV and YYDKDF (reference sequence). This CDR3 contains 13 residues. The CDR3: CATSINLNTEAFF. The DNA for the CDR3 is TGTGCCACCAGCATAAACTTAAACACTGAAGCTTTCTTT.

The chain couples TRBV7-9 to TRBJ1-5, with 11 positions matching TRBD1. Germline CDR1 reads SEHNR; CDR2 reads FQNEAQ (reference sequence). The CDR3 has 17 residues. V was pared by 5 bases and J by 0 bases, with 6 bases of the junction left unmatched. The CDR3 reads CASSTRTGGVSNQPQHF. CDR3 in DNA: TGTGCCAGCAGCACCCGGACAGGGGGCGTTAGCAATCAGCCCCAGCATTTT.

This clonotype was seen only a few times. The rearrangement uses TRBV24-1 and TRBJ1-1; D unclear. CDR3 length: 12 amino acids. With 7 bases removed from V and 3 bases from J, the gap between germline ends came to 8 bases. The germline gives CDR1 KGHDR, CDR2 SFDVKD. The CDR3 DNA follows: TGTGCCACCAGGGCATCAGACACTGAAGCTTTCTTT. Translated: CATRASDTEAFF.

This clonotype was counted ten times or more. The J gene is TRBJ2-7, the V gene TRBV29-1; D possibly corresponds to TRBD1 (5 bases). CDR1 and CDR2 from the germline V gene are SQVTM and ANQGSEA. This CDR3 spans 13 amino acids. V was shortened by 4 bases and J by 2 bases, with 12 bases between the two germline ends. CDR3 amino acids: CSVGGRVTYEQYF. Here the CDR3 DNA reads TGCAGCGTTGGGGGCAGGGTGACCTACGAGCAGTACTTC.